These 27 T cell receptor beta chains originate from one sample sequenced in a study of blood T cell repertoires in COVID-19. Assay used: immunoSEQ multiplex PCR; TCRdb lists only in-frame clones, some missing. The profile shows around 280,000 clones, roughly 91% of them singletons. Specimen: peripheral blood. These receptor sequences come from a woman in her twenties or thirties with COVID-19, enrolled during active disease.

The chain is built from TRBV7-6 and TRBJ2-1; D is perhaps TRBD2 (5 bases). The V and J ends lost 4 bases and 0 bases respectively, with 13 bases between them. The length of the CDR3 is 16 residues. Germline CDR1 SGHVS, CDR2 FNYEAQ. The CDR3 coding sequence is TGTGCCAGCAGCTGGAGGACGGGAAGCTCCTACAATGAGCAGTTCTTC. Protein: CASSWRTGSSYNEQFF.

The chain links TRBV5-4 to TRBJ2-1, with 7 bases that match TRBD1. The junction had 10 bases not matched to a gene; V was cut back by 4 bases and J by 6 bases. The CDR3 runs 15 residues. Germline CDR1 is SGHNT and CDR2 is YYREEE (reference sequence). Here the CDR3 reads CASSHRDSLSNEQFF. The CDR3 DNA follows: TGTGCCAGCAGCCACCGGGACAGCCTATCCAATGAGCAGTTCTTC. Supplemented by reference TRBV5-4 and TRBJ2-1, the full variable domain reads ETGVTQSPTHLIKTRGQQVTLRCSSQSGHNTVSWYQQALGQGPQFIFQYYREEENGRGNFPPRFSGLQFPNYSSELNVNALELDDSALYLCASSHRDSLSNEQFFGPGTRLTVL.

The V and J genes are TRBV29-1 and TRBJ2-7; 7 bases match TRBD1. The V segment lost 6 bases and the J segment 4 bases; nucleotides outside the gene matches: 9. CDR1 is SQVTM, CDR2 ANQGSEA, per germline. This CDR3 is built from 13 residues. CDR3 region: CSVRLGQPYEQYF. CDR3 nucleotide sequence: TGCAGCGTCCGATTGGGACAGCCATACGAGCAGTACTTC.

The chain joins TRBV2 to TRBJ2-3; 10 bases line up with TRBD1. CDR1 is SNHLY and CDR2 is FYNNEI in the germline V gene. V dropped 7 bases and J dropped 4; count of bases not matched to a gene: 2. The CDR3 totals 13 residues. In DNA, the CDR3 is TGTGCCAGCATTGGACAGGGGGCAGATACGCAGTATTTT. As protein: CASIGQGADTQYF.

The V call is TRBV18, the J call TRBJ1-4, with 7 positions matching TRBD1. CDR3 length equals 15 residues. The V gene's germline CDR1 is KGHSH and CDR2 LQKENI. V was pared by 5 bases and J by 3 bases, with 6 bases of the junction left unmatched. The CDR3 is CASSSTGAPNEKLFF. CDR3 DNA sequence: TGTGCCAGCTCATCCACAGGGGCCCCTAATGAAAAACTGTTTTTT.

This rearrangement joins TRBV29-1 to TRBJ2-5, with 8 nucleotides matching TRBD2. The CDR3 has 14 amino acids. The germline CDR1 and CDR2 sequences are SQVTM and ANQGSEA. The trim removed 2 bases at V and 7 bases at J, leaving 9 bases unmatched. The CDR3 coding sequence is TGCAGCGTTGAACGGACTAGCAAAGGGGGGACCCAGTACTTC. It encodes CSVERTSKGGTQYF.

The chain is built from TRBV3-1 (or the pseudogene TRBV3-2) and TRBJ2-5; weak D call: TRBD2 (5 bases). Germline values: CDR1 LGHDT, CDR2 YNNKEL (reference sequence). Deletions cut 7 bases from V and 3 bases from J, with 9 bases between. This CDR3 comprises 12 residues. The CDR3: CASTQTKETQYF. In nucleotides, the CDR3 is TGTGCCAGCACACAGACTAAAGAGACCCAGTACTTC.

In its sample, this clone was seen a few times. J is TRBJ2-5 and V is TRBV12-3 or TRBV12-4, with D tentatively TRBD1 (5 bases). The V and J ends lost 4 bases and 7 bases respectively, with 10 bases between them. This CDR3 is 12 amino acids long. The CDR3 DNA reads as TGTGCCAGCAGTTCTGACCAGGGGACCCAGTACTTC. Protein product: CASSSDQGTQYF.

This clone appeared a few times. In DNA, the CDR3 is TGCGCCAGCAGTACCGGGACACCGAACACCGGGGAGCTGTTTTTT. Translated, it gives CASSTGTPNTGELFF. The chain carries TRBV5-1 and TRBJ2-2; D is perhaps TRBD1 (6 bases). Germline lookup yields CDR1 SGHRS and CDR2 YFSETQ. CDR3 length: 15 residues. V dropped 5 bases and J dropped 0 bases, with 11 bases sitting between them.

This clone showed up just a few times. The gene calls are TRBV19 and TRBJ1-2, with TRBD1 matching over 7 bases. The V gene end was trimmed by 3 bases and the J gene end by 14 bases; junction bases not matched to a gene: 12. The CDR3 contains 13 residues. Germline assignment: CDR1 LNHDA and CDR2 SQIVND (reference sequence). CDR3 sequence: CASSIADRTSGTF. CDR3 nucleotide sequence: TGTGCCAGTAGTATTGCGGACAGGACCTCGGGTACCTTC. The whole variable domain, filled in from reference TRBV19 and TRBJ1-2, reads DGGITQSPKYLFRKEGQNVTLSCEQNLNHDAMYWYRQDPGQGLRLIYYSQIVNDFQKGDIAEGYSVSREKKESFPLTVTSAQKNPTAFYLCASSIADRTSGTFGSGTRLTVV.

The J gene is TRBJ1-3, the V gene TRBV6-2 or TRBV6-3; the D is unclear. Per the germline V gene, CDR1 is MNHEY and CDR2 is SVGEGT. Trimming took 1 base from V and 3 from J, leaving 13 bases between them. The length of the CDR3 is 16 residues. The chain's CDR3 is CASSYLGRRDGNTIYF. Written as DNA, the CDR3 is TGTGCCAGCAGTTACTTGGGCAGGCGGGATGGAAACACCATATATTTT.

The V gene is TRBV25-1, the J gene TRBJ2-7; the D is unclear. Trimming took 1 base from V and 6 from J, leaving 4 bases between them. The CDR3 spans 11 residues. CDR1 MGHDK and CDR2 SYGVNS come from the germline V gene. DNA for the CDR3: TGTGCCAGCAGTGAATTATTCGAGCAGTACTTC. The encoded protein is CASSELFEQYF.

The rearrangement joins TRBV12-5 to TRBJ2-7, with 11 positions matching TRBD1. V dropped 3 bases and J dropped 5; count of bases not matched to a gene: 15. Per the germline V gene, CDR1 is LGHNT and CDR2 is FRNRAP. This CDR3 is built from 18 residues. CDR3 residues: CASGLSLGTGGLAHEQYF. CDR3 DNA: TGTGCTAGTGGTTTAAGCCTCGGGACAGGGGGTTTAGCCCACGAGCAGTACTTC.

This chain joins TRBV5-6 and TRBJ1-6; no reliable D call. Per the germline V gene, CDR1 is SGHDT and CDR2 is YYEEEE. V dropped 0 bases and J dropped 10 bases, with 11 bases sitting between them. The CDR3 totals 14 residues. The CDR3 DNA reads as TGTGCCAGCAGCTTGGCTCAAACTAAGTCACCCCTCCACTTT. Translating it yields CASSLAQTKSPLHF.

This clone showed up just once. This sequence joins TRBV5-4 and TRBJ2-3; 9 bases are shared with TRBD1. Per germline, CDR1 SGHNT and CDR2 YYREEE (reference sequence). Trimming cost V 4 bases and J 4 bases; bases outside gene matches: 7. The CDR3 loop spans 15 amino acids. The CDR3 loop is CASSLRTGAPDTQYF. CDR3 coding DNA: TGTGCCAGCAGCCTTAGGACAGGGGCCCCAGATACGCAGTATTTT.

This chain links TRBV7-9 with TRBJ2-7; 9 nucleotides match TRBD1. V shed 4 bases, J shed 12 bases, and the junction held 16 bases outside the gene matches. There are 15 residues in the CDR3. Germline V CDR1 and CDR2: SEHNR, FQNEAQ (reference sequence). The CDR3 region is CASSSSAGTGLQSYF. For the CDR3, the DNA is TGTGCCAGCAGCTCATCGGCCGGGACAGGGCTTCAATCGTACTTC.

The CDR3 loop is CASSSSIAGELFF. The CDR3 nucleotides are TGCGCCAGCAGCTCCTCTATAGCCGGGGAGCTGTTTTTT. The chain is built from TRBV5-1 and TRBJ2-2; D not resolved. There are 13 residues in the CDR3. In germline, CDR1 is SGHRS, CDR2 YFSETQ. Trimming stripped 3 bases from V and 6 bases from J, with 9 bases between.

V usage is TRBV5-1 and J usage is TRBJ1-1, with a weak D call TRBD1 (5 bases). CDR1 and CDR2 (germline): SGHRS, YFSETQ. This CDR3 contains 13 residues. Deletions cut 5 bases from V and 6 bases from J, with 14 bases between. The CDR3 bases are TGCGCCAGCAGACTACCCGGGGGAGCTGAAGCTTTCTTT. It codes for CASRLPGGAEAFF.

The chain links TRBV6-5 to TRBJ1-5; D not certain. Germline V gene data show CDR1 as MNHEY and CDR2 as SVGAGI. This CDR3 spans 14 amino acids. Trimming cost V 5 bases and J 4 bases, with 12 bases left between them. For the CDR3, the DNA is TGTGCCAGCAGTCCCGGGGTCGGTAATCAGCCCCAGCATTTT. Translating it yields CASSPGVGNQPQHF.

CDR3 coding DNA: TGTGCCAGCAGCTTAGCTGACGGGTCGGGGACCCAGTACTTC. Protein: CASSLADGSGTQYF. J is TRBJ2-5 and V is TRBV7-7; D is uncertain. Germline values: CDR1 SSHAT, CDR2 FNYEAQ (reference sequence). The CDR3 runs 14 residues. V lost 0 bases and J lost 7, with 12 bases in between.

V usage is TRBV9 and J usage is TRBJ2-7; 11 nucleotides match TRBD1. V was pared by 0 bases and J by 3 bases, with 2 bases of the junction left unmatched. The CDR3 is 15 amino acids. The V gene's germline CDR1 is SGDLS and CDR2 YYNGEE. CDR3 nucleotide sequence: TGTGCCAGCAGCGTAGGGACAGGGGGCGGCTACGAGCAGTACTTC. Amino acids: CASSVGTGGGYEQYF. The whole variable domain, remainder taken from reference TRBV9 and TRBJ2-7, is DSGVTQTPKHLITATGQRVTLRCSPRSGDLSVYWYQQSLDQGLQFLIQYYNGEERAKGNILERFSAQQFPDLHSELNLSSLELGDSALYFCASSVGTGGGYEQYFGPGTRLTVT.

The chain employs TRBV28 and TRBJ1-2; 9 nucleotides line up with TRBD1. Germline assignment: CDR1 MDHEN and CDR2 SYDVKM. The CDR3 length is 16 residues. The V and J ends lost 5 bases and 3 bases, in that order; junction bases with no gene match: 10. CDR3 DNA: TGTGCCAGCAGTCCGCCCGGGACAGGGATAGACTATGGCTACACCTTC. Translation: CASSPPGTGIDYGYTF.

This clone was detected once. This chain joins TRBV6-1 and TRBJ1-5; 8 nucleotides align to TRBD1. CDR3 length equals 16 residues. The J segment lost 2 bases and the V segment lost 3 bases, leaving 6 bases of the junction unmatched. Germline values: CDR1 MNHNS, CDR2 SASEGT. The DNA for the CDR3 is TGTGCCAGCAGTGACCTTCAGGGGGCGCGCAATCAGCCCCAGCATTTT. Amino acid sequence: CASSDLQGARNQPQHF.

The chain is built from TRBV28 and TRBJ2-7; D perhaps matches TRBD1 (6 bases). The CDR3 consists of 14 residues. The germline V gene has CDR1 MDHEN and CDR2 SYDVKM. Trimming left V 5 bases short and J 2 bases short, with 13 bases between. The CDR3 sequence: CASSPGQITYEQYF. CDR3 DNA: TGTGCCAGCAGTCCCGGACAGATTACCTACGAGCAGTACTTC. Using reference TRBV28 and TRBJ2-7 for the parts outside the CDR3, the full variable domain is DVKVTQSSRYLVKRTGEKVFLECVQDMDHENMFWYRQDPGLGLRLIYFSYDVKMKEKGDIPEGYSVSREKKERFSLILESASTNQTSMYLCASSPGQITYEQYFGPGTRLTVT.

The chain recombines TRBV15 with TRBJ1-1; 8 positions match TRBD1. V shed 3 bases and J 4 bases; nucleotides not matched to a gene: 1. CDR3 length equals 13 residues. The germline V gene has CDR1 LNHNV and CDR2 YYDKDF (reference sequence). CDR3 coding DNA: TGTGCCACCAGCAGTGACAGGGGCACTGAAGCTTTCTTT. It encodes CATSSDRGTEAFF.

The rearrangement joins TRBV5-6 to TRBJ1-6; a possible D gene is TRBD1 (5 bases). The CDR3 covers 16 residues. V was shortened by 4 bases and J by 7 bases, with 18 bases between the two germline ends. The germline CDR1 and CDR2 sequences are SGHDT and YYEEEE. CDR3 bases: TGTGCCAGCAGCCCCCGGCGCCGGACACTCAATTCACCCCTCCACTTT. Translation: CASSPRRRTLNSPLHF. The full variable domain, completed using reference TRBV5-6 and TRBJ1-6, is DAGVTQSPTHLIKTRGQQVTLRCSPKSGHDTVSWYQQALGQGPQFIFQYYEEEERQRGNFPDRFSGHQFPNYSSELNVNALLLGDSALYLCASSPRRRTLNSPLHFGNGTRLTVT.

This chain joins TRBV5-1 and TRBJ1-6, with 8 bases identical to TRBD1. Germline V CDR1 and CDR2: SGHRS, YFSETQ. This CDR3 spans 14 amino acids. V was pared by 5 bases and J by 8 bases, with 6 bases of the junction left unmatched. CDR3: CASRQGARDSPLHF. The DNA of the CDR3 is TGCGCCAGCAGGCAGGGGGCCAGGGATTCACCCCTCCACTTT. The entire variable domain, with the rest obtained from reference TRBV5-1 and TRBJ1-6, is as follows: KAGVTQTPRYLIKTRGQQVTLSCSPISGHRSVSWYQQTPGQGLQFLFEYFSETQRNKGNFPGRFSGRQFSNSRSEMNVSTLELGDSALYLCASRQGARDSPLHFGNGTRLTVT.